This is a list of T cell receptor beta chains from one sample in a study of blood T cell repertoires in COVID-19. Libraries were prepared by immunoSEQ multiplex PCR; TCRdb keeps only in-frame clonotypes and omits some of them. The data contain 200,000 to 250,000 clones, around nine tenths of them singletons. Sequencing was carried out using peripheral blood. These receptors were obtained from a man in his fifties or sixties who had recovered from COVID-19. Each CDR3 is given with its conserved first and last residue. D genes are given only for firm matches. Only some rows state a clone size, as once, few, many or a class for expanded clones.

j_call: TRBJ2-1; v_call: TRBV5-1; clone_size: NA; d_call: NA; cdr3_aa: CASSLWREFNEQFF; cdr3_nt: TGCGCCAGCAGCTTGTGGAGGGAATTCAATGAGCAGTTCTTC
j_call: TRBJ1-1; v_call: TRBV20-1; clone_size: NA; d_call: NA; cdr3_aa: CSARLTEAFF; cdr3_nt: TGCAGTGCCAGGCTTACTGAAGCTTTCTTT
j_call: TRBJ1-2; v_call: TRBV5-1; clone_size: NA; d_call: TRBD1; cdr3_aa: CASSLGTGVGGYTF; cdr3_nt: TGCGCCAGCAGCTTGGGGACAGGGGTTGGTGGCTACACCTTC
j_call: TRBJ1-2; v_call: TRBV5-1; clone_size: NA; d_call: NA; cdr3_aa: CASSLNSQETNYGYTF; cdr3_nt: TGCGCCAGCAGCTTAAACTCCCAGGAAACTAACTATGGCTACACCTTC
j_call: TRBJ2-7; v_call: TRBV3-1/TRBV3-2; clone_size: few; d_call: NA; cdr3_aa: CASSQSDEQYF; cdr3_nt: TGTGCCAGCAGCCAATCTGACGAGCAGTACTTC
j_call: TRBJ2-7; v_call: TRBV11-2; clone_size: NA; d_call: TRBD1; cdr3_aa: CASSSIQGAYREQYF; cdr3_nt: TGTGCCAGCAGCTCAATACAGGGGGCTTATCGGGAGCAGTACTTC
j_call: TRBJ2-7; v_call: TRBV9; clone_size: once; d_call: TRBD1; cdr3_aa: CASSVGTGEGNEQYF; cdr3_nt: TGTGCCAGCAGCGTCGGGACAGGGGAGGGCAACGAGCAGTACTTC
j_call: TRBJ1-4; v_call: TRBV19; clone_size: NA; d_call: TRBD1; cdr3_aa: CASIGTGGQKLFF; cdr3_nt: TGTGCCAGTATTGGGACAGGGGGCCAAAAACTGTTTTTT
j_call: TRBJ1-5; v_call: TRBV6-6; clone_size: few; d_call: TRBD1; cdr3_aa: CASSPPGTGYSNQPQHF; cdr3_nt: TGTGCCAGCAGTCCTCCCGGGACAGGGTATAGCAATCAGCCCCAGCATTTT
j_call: TRBJ2-3; v_call: TRBV28; clone_size: NA; d_call: TRBD1; cdr3_aa: CASSRQGAGADTQYF; cdr3_nt: TGTGCCAGCAGTCGACAGGGGGCAGGGGCAGATACGCAGTATTTT
j_call: TRBJ2-5; v_call: TRBV11-2; clone_size: NA; d_call: TRBD1; cdr3_aa: CASSLRDRRTETQYF; cdr3_nt: TGTGCCAGCAGCTTGCGGGACAGGAGGACGGAGACCCAGTACTTC
j_call: TRBJ1-2; v_call: TRBV3-1/TRBV3-2; clone_size: NA; d_call: NA; cdr3_aa: CASSRGGYGYTF; cdr3_nt: TGTGCCAGCAGCCGAGGGGGCTATGGCTACACCTTC
j_call: TRBJ2-7; v_call: TRBV21-1; clone_size: NA; d_call: NA; cdr3_aa: CASRGGVADSYEQYF; cdr3_nt: TGTGCCAGCAGAGGGGGGGTAGCGGATTCCTACGAGCAGTACTTC
j_call: TRBJ2-7; v_call: TRBV4-1; clone_size: NA; d_call: TRBD2; cdr3_aa: CASSQEWRESDEQYF; cdr3_nt: TGCGCCAGCAGCCAAGAATGGCGGGAGAGTGATGAGCAGTACTTC
j_call: TRBJ2-2; v_call: TRBV19; clone_size: NA; d_call: NA; cdr3_aa: CASNIPRQSNTGELFF; cdr3_nt: TGTGCCAGTAACATTCCCCGACAGTCGAACACCGGGGAGCTGTTTTTT
j_call: TRBJ1-3; v_call: TRBV7-9; clone_size: NA; d_call: NA; cdr3_aa: CASSHTGFGNTIYF; cdr3_nt: TGTGCCAGCAGTCATACGGGGTTTGGAAACACCATATATTTT
j_call: TRBJ1-2; v_call: TRBV18; clone_size: NA; d_call: NA; cdr3_aa: CASSPDSPWVGAGGYTF; cdr3_nt: TGTGCCAGCTCACCAGACAGCCCCTGGGTAGGTGCTGGCGGCTACACCTTC
j_call: TRBJ2-1; v_call: TRBV7-9; clone_size: NA; d_call: NA; cdr3_aa: CASSLMTDNEQFF; cdr3_nt: TGTGCCAGCAGCTTAATGACAGACAATGAGCAGTTCTTC
j_call: TRBJ2-2; v_call: TRBV29-1; clone_size: NA; d_call: NA; cdr3_aa: CSVGDSGELFF; cdr3_nt: TGCAGCGTTGGGGACTCCGGGGAGCTGTTTTTT
j_call: TRBJ2-2; v_call: TRBV5-6; clone_size: NA; d_call: TRBD2; cdr3_aa: CASSLRLASNTGELFF; cdr3_nt: TGTGCCAGCAGCTTGCGACTAGCGTCAAACACCGGGGAGCTGTTTTTT
j_call: TRBJ1-2; v_call: TRBV19; clone_size: NA; d_call: TRBD1; cdr3_aa: CASSEQGAEYGYTF; cdr3_nt: TGTGCCAGTAGCGAGCAGGGGGCGGAGTATGGCTACACCTTC
j_call: TRBJ2-5; v_call: TRBV24-1; clone_size: NA; d_call: TRBD2; cdr3_aa: CATSEAGSYQETQYF; cdr3_nt: TGTGCCACCAGTGAAGCGGGGAGTTACCAAGAGACCCAGTACTTC
j_call: TRBJ2-7; v_call: TRBV15; clone_size: NA; d_call: TRBD1; cdr3_aa: CATSRVTGAGYEQYF; cdr3_nt: TGTGCCACCAGCAGAGTCACAGGGGCGGGCTACGAGCAGTACTTC
j_call: TRBJ1-1; v_call: TRBV14; clone_size: NA; d_call: NA; cdr3_aa: CASSLIMNTEAFF; cdr3_nt: TGTGCCAGCAGCCTAATTATGAACACTGAAGCTTTCTTT
j_call: TRBJ1-3; v_call: TRBV5-1; clone_size: NA; d_call: NA; cdr3_aa: CASSLREGDTIYF; cdr3_nt: TGCGCCAGCAGCTTGAGGGAGGGGGACACCATATATTTT
j_call: TRBJ2-2; v_call: TRBV11-3; clone_size: NA; d_call: NA; cdr3_aa: CASSLGSTNTGELFF; cdr3_nt: TGTGCCAGCAGCTTAGGCAGTACGAACACCGGGGAGCTGTTTTTT
j_call: TRBJ2-7; v_call: TRBV6-5; clone_size: NA; d_call: TRBD1; cdr3_aa: CATTGTGLYEQYF; cdr3_nt: TGTGCCACTACCGGGACAGGGCTCTACGAGCAGTACTTC
j_call: TRBJ2-3; v_call: TRBV5-1; clone_size: NA; d_call: TRBD1; cdr3_aa: CASSSTGGMVDTQYF; cdr3_nt: TGCGCCAGCAGTTCCACAGGGGGAATGGTAGATACGCAGTATTTT
j_call: TRBJ2-1; v_call: TRBV9; clone_size: few; d_call: NA; cdr3_aa: CASSVEGGANNEQFF; cdr3_nt: TGTGCCAGCAGCGTAGAAGGGGGGGCCAACAATGAGCAGTTCTTC
j_call: TRBJ2-6; v_call: TRBV5-8; clone_size: NA; d_call: NA; cdr3_aa: CATKVSSGANVLTF; cdr3_nt: TGTGCCACCAAAGTGAGCTCTGGGGCCAACGTCCTGACTTTC
j_call: TRBJ1-1; v_call: TRBV3-1/TRBV3-2; clone_size: NA; d_call: NA; cdr3_aa: CASSPWGAGGPEAFF; cdr3_nt: TGTGCCAGCAGCCCGTGGGGGGCGGGAGGTCCTGAAGCTTTCTTT
j_call: TRBJ2-7; v_call: TRBV24-1; clone_size: NA; d_call: TRBD2; cdr3_aa: CATSDPSAGGYEQYF; cdr3_nt: TGTGCCACCAGTGATCCCTCGGCGGGAGGGTACGAGCAGTACTTC
j_call: TRBJ2-1; v_call: TRBV7-2; clone_size: NA; d_call: NA; cdr3_aa: CASSQFGEPYNEQFF; cdr3_nt: TGTGCCAGCAGCCAATTCGGGGAGCCGTACAATGAGCAGTTCTTC
j_call: TRBJ2-6; v_call: TRBV12-5; clone_size: NA; d_call: NA; cdr3_aa: CASGLVEGVSGANVLTF; cdr3_nt: TGTGCTAGTGGTTTGGTTGAGGGGGTTTCCGGGGCCAACGTCCTGACTTTC